This T cell receptor (beta chain) was profiled in a study of T cell responses to AZD1222 COVID-19 vaccine. Only in-frame clones appear in the TCRdb table, and some are missing; sequencing was by immunoSEQ multiplex PCR. The sample shows some 110,000 clones, 85% to 90% of them seen only once. A word on this clone: Its antigen is not identified.

With 6 bases removed from V and 2 bases from J, the gap between germline ends came to 11 bases. In germline, CDR1 is LNHDA, CDR2 SQIVND (reference sequence). The CDR3 is 14 residues long. Study-wide findings and caveats: The CD4 TCRs associated with vaccination extended across spike and predominated at 160-218 and 743-854.

The V call is TRBV19, the J call TRBJ1-3, with D possibly matching TRBD1 (5 bases). This clonotype was obtained from an adult who received the AZD1222 COVID-19 vaccine. The material was peripheral blood, obtained 28 days after the second AZD1222 dose. CDR3: CASRLAGTGNTIYF. The CDR3 DNA sequence: TGTGCCAGTAGGCTGGCAGGGACTGGAAACACCATATATTTT.